The present entry profiles one TCR beta chain with its context. What it recognizes is unknown. This sample is part of a study of T cell repertoires in cytomegalovirus infection. Study background: Selection of CMV epitopes for the study included recently identified HLA-C-restricted and well-studied HLA-B-restricted ones. Signatures in public TCR beta sequences pointed to both CMV infection and matching HLA type.

Study-level points and caveats: Predominance within the ex vivo response was attributable to HLA-C-restricted CMV-specific TCR beta clonotypes.

MiXCR, run by TCRdb on the reads, gives a single entry per CDR3 protein. This table holds 360,000 or so distinct CDR3 sequences, roughly a third found once. CDR1 is MGHRA and CDR2 is YSYEKL in the germline V gene. Trimming at V came to 1 base and at J to 1 base, leaving 8 bases not matched to a gene. The CDR3 spans 17 residues. The clonotype was recovered from a human donor in good health (CMV status not recorded). Some clones in this sample may be carry-over from other donors' samples. The source was cultured PBMCs, collected from culture after CMV antigen stimulation. The chain links TRBV4-1 to TRBJ2-3, with 7 nucleotides matching TRBD2. CDR3 in amino acids: CASSQVSLAAGTDTQYF. The CDR3, as DNA: TGCGCCAGCAGCCAAGTTTCCCTAGCGGCTGGCACAGATACGCAGTATTTT.